This T cell receptor beta chain was sequenced in a study of OX40 agonist ivuxolimab in advanced cancers. General study results and limits: Certain nonresponders likewise exhibited a low normalized T-cell clonal expansion. Compared with others, partial responders at 0.1-3.0 mg/kg displayed clonal expansion among the lowest. Compared with CD4+, CD8+ T cells on average had more expanded clones.

Germline loops: CDR1 SQVTM, CDR2 ANQGSEA. Trimming left V 7 bases short and J 0 bases short, with 10 bases between. This CDR3 has 12 residues. Concerning this clone: The antigen remains undetermined.

The table came from immunoSEQ multiplex PCR; TCRdb's copy has only in-frame clones and leaves some out. The sample has tens of thousands of clones; 91% are singletons. The sample in question was CD4+ or CD8+ T cells sorted from blood, obtained in a trial of the OX40 agonist ivuxolimab. The rearrangement links TRBV29-1 to TRBJ2-7; perhaps TRBD2 as D (6 bases). The sequence came from an adult with an advanced solid tumor such as melanoma, head and neck, liver or kidney cancer. For the CDR3, the DNA is TGCAGCGCCAGGGACTCCTCCTACGAGCAGTACTTC. It encodes CSARDSSYEQYF.